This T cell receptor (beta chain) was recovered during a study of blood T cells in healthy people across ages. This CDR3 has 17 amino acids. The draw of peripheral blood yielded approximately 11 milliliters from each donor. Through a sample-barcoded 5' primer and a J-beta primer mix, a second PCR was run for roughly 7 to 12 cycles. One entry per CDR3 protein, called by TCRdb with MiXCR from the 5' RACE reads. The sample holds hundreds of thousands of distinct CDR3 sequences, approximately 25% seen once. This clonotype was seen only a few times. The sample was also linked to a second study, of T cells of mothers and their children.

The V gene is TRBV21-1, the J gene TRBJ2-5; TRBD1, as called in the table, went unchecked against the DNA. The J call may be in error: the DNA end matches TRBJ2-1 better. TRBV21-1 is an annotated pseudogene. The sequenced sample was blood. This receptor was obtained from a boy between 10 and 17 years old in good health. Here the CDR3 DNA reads TGTGCCAGCAGCAAAAAACGGGGCGGGGGCCTTTGGAATGAGCAGTTCTTC. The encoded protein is CASSKKRGGGLWNEQFF.